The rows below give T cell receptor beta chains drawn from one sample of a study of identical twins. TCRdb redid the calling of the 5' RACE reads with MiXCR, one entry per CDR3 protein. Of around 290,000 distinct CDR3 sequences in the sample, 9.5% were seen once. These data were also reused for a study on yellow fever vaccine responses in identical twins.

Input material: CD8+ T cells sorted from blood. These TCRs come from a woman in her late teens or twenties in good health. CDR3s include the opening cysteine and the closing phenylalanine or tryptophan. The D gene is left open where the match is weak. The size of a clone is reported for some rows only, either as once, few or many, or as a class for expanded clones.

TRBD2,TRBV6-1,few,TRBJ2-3,CASSGLAGGSDTQYF,TGTGCCAGCAGTGGGTTAGCGGGGGGGTCAGATACGCAGTATTTT
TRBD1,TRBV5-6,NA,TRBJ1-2,CASSVGTGFGYTF,TGTGCCAGCAGCGTCGGGACAGGGTTTGGCTACACCTTC
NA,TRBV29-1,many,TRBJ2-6,CSVRTGANVLTF,TGCAGCGTTCGAACTGGGGCCAACGTCCTGACTTTC
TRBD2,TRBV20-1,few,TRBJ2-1,CSARRTSGRAANEQFF,TGCAGTGCTAGACGGACTAGCGGGAGGGCCGCCAATGAGCAGTTCTTC
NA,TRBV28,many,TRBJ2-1,CASSFDATTEQFF,TGTGCCAGCAGTTTCGACGCCACTACTGAGCAGTTCTTC
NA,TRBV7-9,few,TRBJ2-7,CASSRQQALEQYF,TGTGCCAGCAGCCGACAGCAGGCGCTCGAGCAGTACTTC
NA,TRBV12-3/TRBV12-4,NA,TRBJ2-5,CASTRDSKETQYF,TGTGCCAGCACCCGGGACTCGAAAGAGACCCAGTACTTC
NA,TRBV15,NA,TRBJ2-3,CATSRDRQGTDTQYF,TGTGCCACCAGCAGAGATAGGCAGGGAACAGATACGCAGTATTTT
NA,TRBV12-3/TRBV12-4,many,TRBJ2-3,CASSLRAHTDTQYF,TGTGCCAGCAGTTTAAGGGCCCACACAGATACGCAGTATTTT
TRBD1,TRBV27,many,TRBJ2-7,CASSFPGQGVPEQYF,TGTGCCAGCAGTTTCCCAGGACAGGGGGTTCCCGAGCAGTACTTC
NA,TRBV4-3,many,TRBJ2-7,CASSQDPGNYEQYF,TGCGCCAGCAGCCAAGATCCCGGTAATTACGAGCAGTACTTC
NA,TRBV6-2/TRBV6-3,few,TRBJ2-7,CASSSNRNSYEQYF,TGTGCCAGCAGTTCCAACAGGAACTCCTACGAGCAGTACTTC
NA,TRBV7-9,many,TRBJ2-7,CASSGKGQGTSEQYF,TGTGCCAGCAGTGGGAAGGGGCAGGGGACGTCCGAGCAGTACTTC
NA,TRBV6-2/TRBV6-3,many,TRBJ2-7,CASTDLFEQYF,TGTGCCAGCACCGACCTCTTCGAGCAGTACTTC
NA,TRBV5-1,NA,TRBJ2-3,CASSLAGGASTDTQYF,TGCGCCAGCAGCTTGGCGGGCGGGGCTTCCACAGATACGCAGTATTTT
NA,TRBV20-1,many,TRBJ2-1,CSARVDGYNEQFF,TGCAGTGCTAGAGTCGACGGCTACAATGAGCAGTTCTTC
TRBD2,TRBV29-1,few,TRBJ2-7,CSVLLAGAYEQYF,TGCAGCGTTTTACTAGCGGGGGCCTACGAGCAGTACTTC
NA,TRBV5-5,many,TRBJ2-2,CASSWTGTGELFF,TGTGCCAGCAGCTGGACTGGGACCGGGGAGCTGTTTTTT
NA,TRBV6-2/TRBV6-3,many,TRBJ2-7,CASSLGGISYEQYF,TGTGCCAGCAGCCTAGGGGGGATTTCCTACGAGCAGTACTTC
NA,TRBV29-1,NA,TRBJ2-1,CSVTGTSNEQFF,TGCAGCGTGACCGGGACCAGCAATGAGCAGTTCTTC
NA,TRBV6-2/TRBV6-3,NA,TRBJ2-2,CASSPSTQLLTGGLFF,TGTGCCAGCAGTCCTTCAACACAGCTTTTGACCGGGGGGCTGTTTTTT
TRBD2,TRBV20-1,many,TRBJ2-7,CSASGRESYEQYF,TGCAGTGCTAGCGGGAGGGAATCCTACGAGCAGTACTTC
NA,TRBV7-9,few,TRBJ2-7,CASSRPDSYEQYF,TGTGCCAGCAGCCGACCGGACAGCTACGAGCAGTACTTC
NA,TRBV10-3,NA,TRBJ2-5,CAISDIETQYF,TGTGCCATCAGTGATATAGAGACCCAGTACTTC
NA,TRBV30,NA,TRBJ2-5,CAWSVTGGAQYF,TGTGCCTGGAGTGTAACCGGTGGGGCCCAGTACTTC
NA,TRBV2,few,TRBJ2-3,CASSDSVTVPRTDTQYF,TGTGCCAGCAGTGATTCGGTGACAGTCCCTCGCACAGATACGCAGTATTTT
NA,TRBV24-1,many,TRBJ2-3,CATSGLAGTVADTQYF,TGTGCCACCAGTGGGCTAGCCGGAACAGTGGCAGATACGCAGTATTTT
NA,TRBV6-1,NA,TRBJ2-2,CASSQIWGGPNTGELFF,TGTGCCAGCAGCCAAATATGGGGGGGCCCGAACACCGGGGAGCTGTTTTTT
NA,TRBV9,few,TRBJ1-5,CASSPEDSLQPQHF,TGTGCCAGCAGCCCCGAGGACAGTCTACAGCCCCAGCATTTT
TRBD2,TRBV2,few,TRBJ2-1,CASSEEAGNYNEQFF,TGTGCCAGCAGTGAGGAAGCGGGAAATTACAATGAGCAGTTCTTC
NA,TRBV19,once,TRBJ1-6,CASSPRDINSPLHF,TGTGCCAGTAGTCCTCGGGACATCAATTCACCCCTCCACTTT
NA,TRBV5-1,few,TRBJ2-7,CASSLGVRGSYEQYF,TGCGCCAGCAGCTTGGGGGTGAGGGGCTCCTACGAGCAGTACTTC
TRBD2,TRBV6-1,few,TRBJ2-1,CASEAGGSSYNEQFF,TGTGCCAGCGAGGCGGGGGGGAGCTCCTACAATGAGCAGTTCTTC
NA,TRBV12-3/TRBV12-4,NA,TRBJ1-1,CASAGNTNTEAFF,TGTGCCAGCGCGGGGAACACGAACACTGAAGCTTTCTTT
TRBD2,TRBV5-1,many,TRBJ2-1,CASTGGSGGLSSYNEQFF,TGCGCCAGCACCGGAGGTAGCGGGGGGCTAAGCTCCTACAATGAGCAGTTCTTC
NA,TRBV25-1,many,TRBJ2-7,CASSEVRPQQIYEQYF,TGTGCCAGCAGTGAAGTTAGGCCCCAACAGATCTACGAGCAGTACTTC
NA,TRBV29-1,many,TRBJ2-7,CSVDGGAYEQYF,TGCAGCGTTGATGGTGGAGCCTACGAGCAGTACTTC
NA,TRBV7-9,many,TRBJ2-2,CASRHMAGRGDTGELFF,TGTGCCAGCAGACATATGGCAGGCCGAGGGGACACCGGGGAGCTGTTTTTT
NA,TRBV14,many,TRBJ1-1,CASSPVGTRNEAFF,TGTGCCAGCAGCCCTGTGGGGACCAGAAATGAAGCTTTCTTT
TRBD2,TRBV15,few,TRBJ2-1,CATSYGTGTSGRITYEQFF,TGTGCCACCAGCTACGGAACCGGGACTAGCGGGAGGATCACCTATGAGCAGTTCTTC
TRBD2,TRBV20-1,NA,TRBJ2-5,CSANGGSQETQYF,TGCAGTGCGAACGGGGGGTCCCAAGAGACCCAGTACTTC
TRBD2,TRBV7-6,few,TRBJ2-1,CASSLVGTSGGADEQFF,TGTGCCAGCAGCTTAGTCGGAACTAGCGGGGGGGCCGATGAGCAGTTCTTC
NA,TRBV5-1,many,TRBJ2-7,CASSLRNPYEQYF,TGCGCCAGCAGCTTAAGAAACCCTTACGAGCAGTACTTC
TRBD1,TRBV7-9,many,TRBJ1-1,CASSSGTDHEAFF,TGTGCCAGCAGCTCGGGGACAGACCATGAAGCTTTCTTT
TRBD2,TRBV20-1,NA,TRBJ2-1,CSALRTSEQFF,TGCAGTGCCCTGAGGACTAGTGAGCAGTTCTTC